The entry that follows covers one T cell receptor beta chain sequence. The record originates from a study of blood T cell repertoires in COVID-19. Looking at the study overall: Acute-phase and convalescent COVID-19 samples originated in the United States, Italy and Spain. In each case, the material was cDNA or gDNA derived from T cells, B-cell-depleted T cells, or PBMCs.

V shed 6 bases, J shed 8 bases, and the junction held 8 bases outside the gene matches. CDR3 length: 14 amino acids. From germline, CDR1 is PRHDT and CDR2 FYEKMQ (reference sequence). Under the authors' procedure: Quantification of nucleated cells was approximated via reference gene primer amplification. Assay: immunoSEQ multiplex PCR; the TCRdb copy retains only in-frame clones and omits some. The DNA was the basis for D and trimming; V, J and clone size are from that table. The sample lists about 270,000 clones, roughly 93% seen once, with 2.3% in the top ten. This rearrangement joins TRBV13 to TRBJ2-1, with 9 bases aligning to TRBD2. The source of this sequence is a middle-aged woman with acute COVID-19. The sequencing sample was made of PBMCs or T cells enriched from blood (not recorded which). The CDR3 loop is CASRRAGGPHEQFF. The DNA of the CDR3 is TGTGCCAGCAGAAGAGCGGGAGGACCTCATGAGCAGTTCTTC. Full variable domain (rest looked up from reference TRBV13 and TRBJ2-1): AAGVIQSPRHLIKEKRETATLKCYPIPRHDTVYWYQQGPGQDPQFLISFYEKMQSDKGSIPDRFSAQQFSDYHSELNMSSLELGDSALYFCASRRAGGPHEQFFGPGTRLTVL.